Below are 10 T cell receptor beta chains sequenced from a single sample in a study of T cells after yellow fever vaccination. Via MiXCR, TCRdb re-called the 5' RACE reads, giving one row per CDR3 protein. The table lists some 300,000 distinct CDR3 sequences, about 10% of them singletons. The sequencing here drew on CD4+ T cells sorted from PBMCs, taken 5 days after the yellow fever booster vaccination. These receptor sequences come from a young man who received the YFV17D yellow fever vaccine.

J is TRBJ2-3 and V is TRBV7-9; D is unclear. Trimming took off 1 base at V and 0 bases at J, with 8 bases between the two ends. Germline assignment: CDR1 SEHNR and CDR2 FQNEAQ (reference sequence). The CDR3 covers 15 residues. As DNA, the CDR3 is TGTGCCAGCAGCTTAGGGATTTTAAGCACAGATACGCAGTATTTT. Translating it yields CASSLGILSTDTQYF.

The V and J genes are TRBV19 and TRBJ1-1; perhaps TRBD1 as D (5 bases). Trimming removed 5 bases at V and 1 base at J, with 20 bases between. Germline V gives CDR1 LNHDA, CDR2 SQIVND (reference sequence). The CDR3 runs 17 residues. CDR3 amino acids: CASSGSRASSRNTEAFF. As DNA, the CDR3 is TGTGCCAGTAGTGGATCCAGGGCGTCGTCCCGGAACACTGAAGCTTTCTTT.

The gene calls are TRBV7-8 and TRBJ2-5; 7 positions match TRBD2. V was pared by 6 bases and J by 5 bases, with 9 bases of the junction left unmatched. CDR3 length equals 14 residues. Germline V CDR1 and CDR2: SGHVS, FQNEAQ. This chain's CDR3 is CASRSGRADETQYF. CDR3 DNA sequence: TGTGCCAGCAGATCTGGGAGGGCAGACGAGACCCAGTACTTC.

The chain links TRBV20-1 to TRBJ1-4; 10 bases are shared with TRBD1. CDR3 length equals 13 residues. Unmatched junction bases numbered 2, after V lost 4 bases and J lost 6 bases. In germline, CDR1 is DFQATT, CDR2 SNEGSKA (reference sequence). The CDR3 region is CSATGTGDEKLFF. The CDR3, as DNA: TGCAGTGCTACCGGGACAGGGGATGAAAAACTGTTTTTT.

In its sample, this clonotype was seen many times. The chain joins TRBV12-3 or TRBV12-4 to TRBJ2-7; perhaps TRBD2 as D (5 bases). The germline V and J ends were trimmed by 2 bases and 3 bases, with 14 bases remaining between them. This CDR3 comprises 15 residues. The CDR3 sequence is CASSLSRRAIYEQYF. In DNA form, the CDR3 reads TGTGCCAGCAGTTTATCCCGGCGGGCCATCTACGAGCAGTACTTC.

This clonotype was counted between two and nine times. The chain uses TRBV7-9 and TRBJ1-5, with TRBD1 identical over 10 bases. The CDR3 is 16 residues long. The V gene's germline CDR1 is SEHNR and CDR2 FQNEAQ (reference sequence). V trimming: 1 base; J trimming: 2 bases; junction bases outside the gene matches: 2. CDR3 nucleotides: TGTGCCAGCAGCTTAGGGACAGGGGGAGGCAATCAGCCCCAGCATTTT. Protein sequence: CASSLGTGGGNQPQHF.

Many counts were recorded for this clonotype. The rearrangement uses TRBV7-9 and TRBJ1-4; D is unclear. Germline CDR1 is SEHNR and CDR2 is FQNEAQ (reference sequence). Trimming stripped 5 bases from V and 6 bases from J, with 7 bases between. This CDR3 spans 12 amino acids. CDR3: CASSAEYEKLFF. The CDR3 DNA reads as TGTGCCAGCAGCGCGGAGTATGAAAAACTGTTTTTT.

The rearrangement uses TRBV12-5 and TRBJ2-7; TRBD1 aligns across 9 bases. The CDR3 contains 11 residues. CDR1 is LGHNT and CDR2 is FRNRAP in the germline V gene. The CDR3: CPGTGWREQYV. The CDR3 bases are TGTCCAGGGACAGGGTGGAGGGAGCAGTACGTC.

This clonotype is judged medium-sized (0.01 to 0.1%). The genes are TRBV7-2 and TRBJ2-5; 7 positions agree with TRBD2. V lost 5 bases and J lost 0; bases outside the gene matches: 9. The length of the CDR3 is 16 residues. The V gene's germline CDR1 is SGHTA and CDR2 FQGNSA. The CDR3 loop is CASSPGLVPYQETQYF. In nucleotides, the CDR3 is TGTGCCAGCAGCCCCGGACTAGTACCGTACCAAGAGACCCAGTACTTC.

This clonotype was found a few times. This chain uses TRBV10-3 with TRBJ2-6; possibly TRBD1 for D (5 bases). Trimming took 4 bases from V and 4 from J, leaving 8 bases between them. This CDR3 contains 14 residues. CDR1 is ENHRY and CDR2 is SYGVKD in the germline V gene. The CDR3 reads CAISGGQGANVLTF. For the CDR3, the DNA is TGTGCCATCAGTGGGGGCCAGGGGGCCAACGTCCTGACTTTC.